The entry that follows covers one T cell receptor beta chain sequence. Its specificity is not known. This sample is part of a study of blood T cells in healthy people across ages. General study findings and limits: A conclusive naive versus antigen-experienced comparison was prevented by the unsorted PBMCs. Any changes in expanded clonotypes were possibly confounded, as donor CMV status remained unknown.

The authors ran a second PCR of about 7 to 11 cycles using a sample-barcoded 5' primer and a J-beta primer mix. Carrying 12 random nucleotides, a template-switch adaptor labeled each individual cDNA molecule. MiXCR, run by TCRdb on the 5' RACE reads, gives a single entry per CDR3 protein. Found here are approximately 690,000 distinct CDR3 sequences, 40% to 45% of them singletons; the top ten hold about 32%. At least 5.5 micrograms of total RNA were extracted per sample. Germline V CDR1 and CDR2: SGHTA, FQGNSA. The V end was cut by 5 bases, the J end by 4 bases, with 12 bases between. The CDR3 length is 14 residues.

This chain connects TRBV7-2 to TRBJ1-5; TRBD1 is a possible D gene (5 bases). The clonotype was recovered from a man older than 75 in good health. The sequenced material came from blood. The CDR3 region has the DNA TGTGCCAGCAGCGTCGGGACTGTTAATCAGCCCCAGCATTTT. Its protein product is CASSVGTVNQPQHF.